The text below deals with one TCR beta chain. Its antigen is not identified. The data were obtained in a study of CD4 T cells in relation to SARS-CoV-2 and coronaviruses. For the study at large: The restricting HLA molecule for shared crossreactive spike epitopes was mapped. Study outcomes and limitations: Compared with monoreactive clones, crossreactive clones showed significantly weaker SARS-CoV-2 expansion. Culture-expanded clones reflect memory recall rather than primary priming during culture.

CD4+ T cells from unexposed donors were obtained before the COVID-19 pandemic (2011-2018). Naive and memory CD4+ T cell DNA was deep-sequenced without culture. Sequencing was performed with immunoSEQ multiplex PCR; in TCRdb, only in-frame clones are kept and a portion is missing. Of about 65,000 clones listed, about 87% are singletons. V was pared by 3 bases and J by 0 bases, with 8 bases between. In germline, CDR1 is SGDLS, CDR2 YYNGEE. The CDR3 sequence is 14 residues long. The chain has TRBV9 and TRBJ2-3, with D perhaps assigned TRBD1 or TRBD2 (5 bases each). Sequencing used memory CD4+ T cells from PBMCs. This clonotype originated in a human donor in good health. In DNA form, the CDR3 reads TGTGCCAGCAGCGCCGGGGACAGCACAGATACGCAGTATTTT. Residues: CASSAGDSTDTQYF.